This T cell receptor beta chain was sequenced during a study of regulatory T cells in long-lasting Graves disease. In germline, CDR1 is DFQATT, CDR2 SNEGSKA (reference sequence). The trim removed 2 bases at V and 7 bases at J, leaving 7 bases unmatched. CDR3 length: 14 amino acids. CDR3 regions were amplified by Arm-PCR using iRepertoire HTBI primers to build TCR beta libraries. A single record per CDR3 protein comes from TCRdb applying MiXCR to the multiplex PCR reads. The table lists roughly 610,000 distinct CDR3 sequences, about 15% of them singletons. Stated time point: newly diagnosed GD, antithyroid drugs for less than 3 months. From RNA extracted from PBMCs, the TCR library was made. Findings and limits, study-wide: TRBV28 was favored in persistent disease, as were TRBJ1-2 and TRBJ2-5.

As for this clonotype: Its antigen is not identified.

These same data were also listed under a study on T cells in Graves' hyperthyroidism and ophthalmopathy. That report adds: HTBI primers were the set used in a first-round RT-PCR of the TCR CDR3.

This clonotype was obtained from a woman under 40 with Graves disease. The rearrangement joins TRBV20-1 to TRBJ2-1; 8 bases map to TRBD2. The specimen comprised peripheral blood mononuclear cells (PBMCs), sampled at new diagnosis, from a patient treated with antithyroid drugs. CDR3 nucleotide sequence: TGCAGTGCTAGACTCAGACTAGCGCAGAATGAGCAGTTCTTC. Translating gives CSARLRLAQNEQFF.